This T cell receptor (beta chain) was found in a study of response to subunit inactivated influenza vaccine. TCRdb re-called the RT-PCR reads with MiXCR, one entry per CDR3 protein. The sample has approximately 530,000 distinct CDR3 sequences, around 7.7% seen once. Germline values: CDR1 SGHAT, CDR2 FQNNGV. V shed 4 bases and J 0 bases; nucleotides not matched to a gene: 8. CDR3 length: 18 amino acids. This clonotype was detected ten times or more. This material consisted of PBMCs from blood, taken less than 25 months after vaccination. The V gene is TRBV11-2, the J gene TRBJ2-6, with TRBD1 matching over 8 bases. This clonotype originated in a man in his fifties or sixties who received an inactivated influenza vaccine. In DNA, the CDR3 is TGTGCCAGCAGCTCCGGGACAGGAGTAAGCTCTGGGGCCAACGTCCTGACTTTC. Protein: CASSSGTGVSSGANVLTF.